These 29 T cell receptor beta chains originate from one sample sequenced in a study of T cell repertoires in cytomegalovirus infection. TCRdb called the reads again in MiXCR, with one record for every CDR3 protein. The sample lists roughly 300,000 distinct CDR3 sequences, 9% to 9.5% occurring once. Sequencing was carried out using PBMCs. The source of these receptors is a human donor in good health (CMV status not recorded). Some clones in this sample may be carry-over from other donors' samples.

This clonotype was seen many times. The chain joins TRBV7-2 to TRBJ2-7; 8 bases map to TRBD2. The CDR3 is 16 residues long. Germline loops: CDR1 SGHTA, CDR2 FQGNSA. V gave up 5 bases and J gave up 4 bases; unmatched junction bases: 13. The CDR3 loop is CASSPWGGGSWYEQYF. The CDR3 nucleotides are TGTGCCAGCAGCCCATGGGGCGGGGGGAGCTGGTACGAGCAGTACTTC.

This clonotype was observed many times. The J gene is TRBJ2-7, the V gene TRBV7-2; the D gene is possibly TRBD1 (6 bases). With 1 base removed from V and 2 bases from J, the gap between germline ends came to 12 bases. This CDR3 is built from 15 residues. Germline CDR1 reads SGHTA; CDR2 reads FQGNSA. Here the CDR3 reads CASSLEAGEPYEQYF. CDR3 nucleotides: TGTGCCAGCAGCTTAGAGGCAGGGGAACCCTACGAGCAGTACTTC.

This clonotype was found many times. The chain links TRBV28 to TRBJ1-2; D remains ambiguous. This CDR3 is built from 13 residues. V was clipped by 5 bases and J by 4 bases, with 11 bases between them. Germline V lookup: CDR1 MDHEN, CDR2 SYDVKM. The CDR3 bases are TGTGCCAGCAGTGATACGTCCGTCTATGGCTACACCTTC. Amino acid sequence: CASSDTSVYGYTF.

The chain couples TRBV7-2 to TRBJ2-1; D is perhaps TRBD2 (5 bases). Trimming shortened V by 4 bases and J by 8 bases, and 21 bases separated the two germline ends. From germline, CDR1 is SGHTA and CDR2 FQGNSA. The CDR3 spans 16 residues. Here the CDR3 reads CASSSPLDTRSDEQFF. The CDR3, as DNA: TGTGCCAGCAGCTCCCCACTGGATACTAGATCGGATGAGCAGTTCTTC.

The rearrangement joins TRBV9 to TRBJ1-5; D gene uncertain. The V end lost 0 bases, the J end lost 6 bases, and 10 bases lay between the germline ends. The CDR3 consists of 14 residues. The germline V gene has CDR1 SGDLS and CDR2 YYNGEE. For the CDR3, the DNA is TGTGCCAGCAGCGTAGATTGGGGTTCTCAGCCCCAGCATTTT. It codes for CASSVDWGSQPQHF.

This clonotype occurred a few times. The chain recombines TRBV28 with TRBJ2-7; tentatively, D is TRBD1 (6 bases). The CDR3 consists of 14 residues. Germline V gives CDR1 MDHEN, CDR2 SYDVKM. The CDR3 coding sequence is TGTGCAACCCAGGGGCCCACGCGTTCCTACGAGCAGTACTTC. Its translation is CATQGPTRSYEQYF.

At least ten counts were recorded for this clonotype. The V gene is TRBV28, the J gene TRBJ2-7; 12 bases align to TRBD1. The CDR3 loop spans 16 amino acids. V lost 3 bases to trimming and J lost 6 bases; unmatched junction nucleotides: 9. The germline V gene encodes CDR1 MDHEN and CDR2 SYDVKM. The CDR3 sequence: CASSLGTGGLLGEQYF. The CDR3 region has the DNA TGTGCCAGCAGTTTGGGGACAGGGGGCCTTTTAGGCGAGCAGTACTTC.

Ten or more counts support this clonotype. The chain joins TRBV7-2 to TRBJ2-6, with a weak D call TRBD1 (5 bases). V gave up 3 bases and J gave up 0 bases, with 15 bases separating them. CDR1 and CDR2 (germline): SGHTA, FQGNSA. The CDR3 is 18 amino acids. The CDR3 nucleotides read TGTGCCAGCAGCTTCCGCCAGGGTCTCGGCTCTGGGGCCAACGTCCTGACTTTC. Translation gives CASSFRQGLGSGANVLTF.

This clonotype showed up many times. This chain uses TRBV7-2 with TRBJ2-7, with 8 bases aligning to TRBD1. The CDR3 contains 14 residues. V lost 5 bases and J lost 2; bases outside the gene matches: 5. Germline-derived CDR1 and CDR2 are SGHTA and FQGNSA. The CDR3 DNA is TGTGCCAGCAGCATCGGACAGGGACCCTACGAGCAGTACTTC. Amino acids: CASSIGQGPYEQYF. The full variable domain, rest sourced from reference TRBV7-2 and TRBJ2-7, is GAGVSQSPSNKVTEKGKDVELRCDPISGHTALYWYRQSLGQGLEFLIYFQGNSAPDKSGLPSDRFSAERTGGSVSTLTIQRTQQEDSAVYLCASSIGQGPYEQYFGPGTRLTVT.

This clonotype has a count of ten or more. The chain combines TRBV7-2 with TRBJ1-6, with D unclear. The CDR3 has 13 residues. CDR1 is SGHTA, CDR2 FQGNSA, per germline. V gave up 4 bases and J gave up 7 bases, with 8 bases separating them. This CDR3 reads CASSSRANSPLHF. The DNA of the CDR3 is TGTGCCAGCAGCTCCAGAGCCAATTCACCCCTCCACTTT.

In this sample, this clonotype turned up many times. This sequence joins TRBV7-2 and TRBJ2-7, with TRBD1 matching over 7 bases. Germline CDR1 SGHTA, CDR2 FQGNSA. The CDR3 length is 14 residues. After removal of 5 bases from V and 4 bases from J, the junction contained 8 bases not matched to a gene. The CDR3 reads CASSQRTGSYEQYF. In DNA form, the CDR3 reads TGTGCCAGCAGCCAACGGACAGGTTCATACGAGCAGTACTTC.

This clonotype was counted ten times or more. The CDR3 coding sequence is TGTGCCAGCAGTTTAGATGAGGGTTCACCCCTCCACTTT. This encodes CASSLDEGSPLHF. The chain is built from TRBV12-3 or TRBV12-4 and TRBJ1-6; no reliable D call. The CDR3 runs to 13 residues. The V end lost 1 base, the J end lost 9 bases, and 7 bases lay between the germline ends.

In its sample, this clonotype was seen many times. The genes are TRBV7-2 and TRBJ2-3; perhaps TRBD2 as D (7 bases). The CDR3 is 15 amino acids. Germline V lookup: CDR1 SGHTA, CDR2 FQGNSA. V was trimmed by 4 bases and J by 5 bases, leaving 16 bases between them. The CDR3 coding sequence is TGTGCCAGCAGCTCCTGGGGGGGGGCAGAAGATACGCAGTATTTT. Protein: CASSSWGGAEDTQYF.

This clonotype was found a few times. CDR3 amino acids: CASTEGGISSYNSPLHF. CDR3 sequence (DNA): TGTGCCAGCACCGAGGGAGGGATAAGCTCCTATAATTCACCCCTCCACTTT. The chain carries TRBV28 and TRBJ1-6, with D uncertain. In germline, CDR1 is MDHEN, CDR2 SYDVKM. This CDR3 has 17 residues. V was pared by 7 bases and J by 0 bases, with 16 bases between. Full variable domain (outside the CDR3, taken from reference TRBV28 and TRBJ1-6): DVKVTQSSRYLVKRTGEKVFLECVQDMDHENMFWYRQDPGLGLRLIYFSYDVKMKEKGDIPEGYSVSREKKERFSLILESASTNQTSMYLCASTEGGISSYNSPLHFGNGTRLTVT.

The V and J genes are TRBV25-1 and TRBJ1-1, with D tentatively TRBD1 (6 bases). The CDR3 extends over 14 amino acids. V dropped 7 bases and J dropped 5 bases, with 17 bases sitting between them. Germline assignment: CDR1 MGHDK and CDR2 SYGVNS. CDR3 loop: CASTRGGVGTEAFF. In nucleotides, the CDR3 is TGTGCCAGCACCCGAGGGGGGGTAGGGACTGAAGCTTTCTTT.

This clonotype was seen only a few times. This rearrangement joins TRBV6-1 to TRBJ2-2; D is unclear. CDR3 size: 15 residues. Germline V gene lookup returns CDR1 MNHNS and CDR2 SASEGT. With 3 bases removed from V and 3 bases from J, the gap between germline ends came to 11 bases. CDR3 amino acids: CASSENLLYTGELFF. The CDR3 DNA sequence: TGTGCCAGCAGTGAGAACCTACTATACACCGGGGAGCTGTTTTTT.

The chain employs TRBV4-1 and TRBJ1-3; no definite D call. Germline CDR1 reads MGHRA; CDR2 reads YSYEKL. This CDR3 is built from 15 residues. V was shortened by 0 bases and J by 3 bases, with 9 bases between the two germline ends. The CDR3 coding sequence is TGCGCCAGCAGCCAAGATGATAACCGTGGAAACACCATATATTTT. Translation gives CASSQDDNRGNTIYF.

This clonotype was observed at least ten times. The chain links TRBV7-2 to TRBJ1-1; possible D gene TRBD1, 6 bases. Germline CDR1 reads SGHTA; CDR2 reads FQGNSA. The CDR3 runs 16 residues. V was trimmed by 3 bases and J by 5 bases, leaving 19 bases between them. CDR3 sequence (DNA): TGTGCCAGCAGCTTGGGCCACAGGGATGTCAGAACTGAAGCTTTCTTT. Translating gives CASSLGHRDVRTEAFF.

The chain combines TRBV27 with TRBJ2-5; 11 bases match TRBD2. The CDR3 has 16 residues. Germline V gene sequence: CDR1 MNHEY, CDR2 SMNVEV (reference sequence). Germline trimming cut 0 bases from V and 3 bases from J; bases unmatched to any gene: 3. As DNA, the CDR3 is TGTGCCAGCAGTTTATCTTCGACTAGCGGGGAAGAGACCCAGTACTTC. Translation: CASSLSSTSGEETQYF.

The chain recombines TRBV20-1 with TRBJ2-2; TRBD2 is a possible D gene (7 bases). Between the trimmed V and J ends, which lost 6 bases and 6 bases, there was a span of 23 bases. The CDR3 consists of 16 residues. CDR1 is DFQATT and CDR2 is SNEGSKA in the germline V gene (reference sequence). CDR3 sequence (DNA): TGCAGTGCGAGGGGGGGGCGCAGGGAAAGGGCCGGGGAGCTGTTTTTT. Its translation is CSARGGRRERAGELFF.

This clonotype showed up just a few times. The V gene is TRBV11-2, the J gene TRBJ2-2; TRBD2 might be the D (5 bases). The ends were cut back, 7 bases at V and 0 bases at J, with 12 bases in the middle. Per the germline V gene, CDR1 is SGHAT and CDR2 is FQNNGV. The CDR3 consists of 15 residues. The CDR3 sequence is CASNPEGSNTGELFF. The CDR3 DNA is TGTGCCAGCAACCCCGAGGGCTCGAACACCGGGGAGCTGTTTTTT.

This clonotype was recorded at least ten times. This chain joins TRBV7-2 and TRBJ1-5; D gene unclear. The CDR3 loop spans 17 amino acids. Germline V gene lookup returns CDR1 SGHTA and CDR2 FQGNSA. V was clipped by 1 base and J by 7 bases, with 20 bases between them. CDR3 nucleotide sequence: TGTGCCAGCAGCTTAGACCCCCCGGGCATGAGAGGGCAGCCCCAGCATTTT. Translation gives CASSLDPPGMRGQPQHF.

Ten or more counts support this clonotype. The genes are TRBV7-2 and TRBJ1-5, with D hard to call. Trimming took off 2 bases at V and 3 bases at J, with 8 bases between the two ends. Germline CDR1 reads SGHTA; CDR2 reads FQGNSA. The CDR3 is made up of 14 amino acids. The CDR3 protein is CASSLFGINQPQHF. The CDR3 DNA follows: TGTGCCAGCAGCTTATTCGGGATCAATCAGCCCCAGCATTTT.

V is TRBV12-3 or TRBV12-4 and J is TRBJ1-5; D remains ambiguous. This CDR3 has 14 residues. V was cut by 2 bases and J by 0 bases, with 5 bases left in between. CDR3 region: CASSLRHSNQPQHF. The CDR3 DNA follows: TGTGCCAGCAGTTTAAGACATAGCAATCAGCCCCAGCATTTT.

V gene TRBV7-2 combines with J gene TRBJ2-7; possibly TRBD2 for D (5 bases). Germline-derived CDR1 and CDR2 are SGHTA and FQGNSA. The V end lost 1 base, the J end lost 13 bases, and 20 bases lay between the germline ends. The CDR3 totals 14 residues. CDR3 DNA: TGTGCCAGCAGCTTAGGGGAACCCCGGGATGAGCGCTACTTC. Translated: CASSLGEPRDERYF.

J is TRBJ1-2 and V is TRBV6-1, with 7 bases aligning to TRBD1. V was clipped by 7 bases and J by 6 bases; unmatched bases: 14. Germline-derived CDR1 and CDR2 are MNHNS and SASEGT. The CDR3 totals 15 residues. CDR3 region: CASTLQTGFANGYTF. CDR3 coding DNA: TGTGCCAGCACCCTACAGACAGGGTTCGCCAATGGCTACACCTTC.

This clonotype showed up many times. The chain couples TRBV7-6 to TRBJ2-5; 10 bases are a match to TRBD2. Trimming cost V 5 bases and J 2 bases; bases outside gene matches: 8. Germline values: CDR1 SGHVS, CDR2 FNYEAQ. This CDR3 comprises 16 residues. Written as DNA, the CDR3 is TGTGCCAGCAGCCACGAACTAGCGGGAATGCAAGAGACCCAGTACTTC. Translating it yields CASSHELAGMQETQYF. Drawing the rest from reference TRBV7-6 and TRBJ2-5, the complete variable domain is GAGVSQSPRYKVTKRGQDVALRCDPISGHVSLYWYRQALGQGPEFLTYFNYEAQQDKSGLPNDRFSAERPEGSISTLTIQRTEQRDSAMYRCASSHELAGMQETQYFGPGTRLLVL.

This clonotype has more than one count but fewer than ten. This chain joins TRBV7-9 and TRBJ2-1, with D possibly being TRBD2 (7 bases). The germline V gene encodes CDR1 SEHNR and CDR2 FQNEAQ (reference sequence). There are 15 residues in the CDR3. Trimming cost V 4 bases and J 3 bases, with 13 bases left between them. The DNA for the CDR3 is TGTGCCAGCAGCTGGATAGGGGGGGTCTACAATGAGCAGTTCTTC. It translates to CASSWIGGVYNEQFF.

The rearrangement links TRBV4-1 to TRBJ2-3; 10 nucleotides agree with TRBD1. V lost 1 base to trimming and J lost 10 bases; unmatched junction nucleotides: 14. Germline lookup yields CDR1 MGHRA and CDR2 YSYEKL. The CDR3 runs to 17 residues. The CDR3 sequence is CASSQGLTGGDFLAQYF. The CDR3 bases are TGCGCCAGCAGCCAAGGACTGACAGGGGGCGATTTCTTGGCGCAGTATTTT.